Below, 9 T cell receptor beta chains from the same sample are listed, as sequenced in a study of T cell responses to AZD1222 COVID-19 vaccine. Profiled with immunoSEQ multiplex PCR; TCRdb holds only in-frame clones, not every one. The sample includes 130,000 or so clones, roughly 90% seen only once; the top ten take more than 2.5%. The sequences come from peripheral blood, collected on day 0 of AZD1222 vaccination. Receptors were obtained from an adult in good health.

The chain is built from TRBV5-1 and TRBJ1-2; tentative D call: TRBD1 (5 bases). Germline loops: CDR1 SGHRS, CDR2 YFSETQ. Trimming cost V 4 bases and J 9 bases, with 25 bases left between them. The CDR3 length is 16 residues. CDR3 sequence reads: CASSRWTSDGWQSYTF. The DNA for the CDR3 is TGCGCCAGCAGCCGATGGACATCAGATGGATGGCAAAGCTACACCTTC.

This clone was detected only a few times. The rearrangement links TRBV15 to TRBJ2-3; D gene uncertain. In germline, CDR1 is LNHNV, CDR2 YYDKDF (reference sequence). V was pared by 3 bases and J by 1 base, with 11 bases between. This CDR3 region has 15 residues. CDR3 DNA: TGTGCCACCAGCAGGAGAACCTTTGGCACAGATACGCAGTATTTT. It specifies CATSRRTFGTDTQYF.

The V and J genes are TRBV7-3 and TRBJ2-3, with 13 bases matching TRBD2. The J segment lost 0 bases and the V segment lost 4 bases, leaving 4 bases of the junction unmatched. There are 17 residues in the CDR3. Germline lookup yields CDR1 SGHTA and CDR2 FQGTGA. DNA for the CDR3: TGTGCCAGCAGCTCCGGACTAGCGGGGGATAGCACAGATACGCAGTATTTT. This sequence encodes CASSSGLAGDSTDTQYF.

This clone showed up just a few times. This chain uses TRBV6-1 with TRBJ2-7; D not certain. Trimming left V 3 bases short and J 0 bases short, with 12 bases between. Looked up from germline, CDR1 is MNHNS and CDR2 is SASEGT. The CDR3 has 15 amino acids. The CDR3 loop is CASSEFWVSSYEQYF. The CDR3 coding sequence is TGTGCCAGCAGTGAGTTTTGGGTTAGCTCCTACGAGCAGTACTTC.

This chain connects TRBV27 to TRBJ1-6, with 7 bases that match TRBD1. The germline V gene encodes CDR1 MNHEY and CDR2 SMNVEV (reference sequence). There are 16 residues in the CDR3. Trimming cost V 6 bases and J 0 bases; bases outside gene matches: 5. The CDR3 sequence: CASSLTGVSYNSPLHF. CDR3 bases: TGTGCCAGCAGCTTAACAGGGGTCTCCTATAATTCACCCCTCCACTTT.

The V and J genes are TRBV7-2 and TRBJ2-1, with D maybe TRBD1 (6 bases). V dropped 0 bases and J dropped 7 bases, with 10 bases sitting between them. The CDR3 contains 14 residues. Looked up from germline, CDR1 is SGHTA and CDR2 is FQGNSA. This CDR3 reads CASSLALTGNEQFF. The CDR3 nucleotides read TGTGCCAGCAGCTTAGCGCTTACAGGGAATGAGCAGTTCTTC.

This clone was seen only once. This rearrangement joins TRBV7-2 to TRBJ1-4; 8 bases line up with TRBD1. The CDR3 totals 17 residues. CDR1 and CDR2 from the germline V gene are SGHTA and FQGNSA. Trimming at V came to 3 bases and at J to 3 bases, leaving 9 bases not matched to a gene. The CDR3 region is CASSLTWTGPANEKLFF. DNA of the CDR3: TGTGCCAGCAGCTTGACATGGACAGGGCCGGCTAATGAAAAACTGTTTTTT.

The chain has TRBV27 and TRBJ1-2; D is possibly TRBD1 (5 bases). V dropped 0 bases and J dropped 4 bases, with 12 bases sitting between them. The germline CDR1 and CDR2 sequences are MNHEY and SMNVEV (reference sequence). This CDR3 contains 15 residues. The CDR3 sequence is CASSLSEGSSYGYTF. CDR3 DNA: TGTGCCAGCAGTTTATCGGAGGGGTCCAGCTATGGCTACACCTTC.

V usage is TRBV19 and J usage is TRBJ1-5; unclear D gene. V dropped 6 bases and J dropped 3 bases, with 15 bases sitting between them. The germline V gene encodes CDR1 LNHDA and CDR2 SQIVND (reference sequence). This CDR3 has 15 residues. CDR3 coding DNA: TGTGCCAGTAGGTTTTCTTCGGACTTCAATCAGCCCCAGCATTTT. Its translation is CASRFSSDFNQPQHF. Based on the CDR3 plus reference TRBV19 and TRBJ1-5, the full variable domain is DGGITQSPKYLFRKEGQNVTLSCEQNLNHDAMYWYRQDPGQGLRLIYYSQIVNDFQKGDIAEGYSVSREKKESFPLTVTSAQKNPTAFYLCASRFSSDFNQPQHFGDGTRLSIL.